This T cell receptor (beta chain) was sequenced in a study of OX40 agonist ivuxolimab in advanced cancers. Regarding the study in general: Ivuxolimab was a fully human IgG2 agonistic monoclonal antibody targeting the costimulatory receptor OX40 (CD134). In the dose-escalation cohort, roughly 80% of patients were male, and the mean age was approximately 64 years, with a range of about 20 to 90. Partial responses occurred in three dose-escalation patients: two with cutaneous melanoma and one with hepatocellular carcinoma. Of the approximately 54 patients in dose escalation, about 20 had hepatocellular carcinoma, about 15 had melanoma, 9 had renal cell carcinoma and 9 had head and neck cancer. Prior anti-PD-1, anti-PD-L1 or anti-CTLA-4 therapy was permitted, and approximately 40% of dose-escalation patients had received checkpoint inhibitors. Intravenous ivuxolimab was administered to patients every 2 weeks at six dose levels: 0.01, 0.1, 0.3, 1.5, 3 and 10 mg/kg. The paper reports the monotherapy dose-escalation portion (N ≈ 50 patients) of the phase I ivuxolimab trial. The point of sequencing TCRbeta in the periphery was to test whether ivuxolimab changed TCR sequence diversity and drove clonal T-cell expansion. What the research found in general, with its limitations: Partial responders in the 0.1-3.0 mg/kg groups had among the lowest normalized peripheral clonal expansion, especially among CD8+ T cells. Clonal expansion of both CD4+ and CD8+ blood T cells was observed from baseline to week 6 at doses 0.1 to 3.0 mg/kg. Antigen specificity was not determined for the clonally expanded peripheral T cells. On average, CD8+ T cells showed more expanded clones than CD4+ T cells after ivuxolimab. Low levels of normalized T-cell clonal expansion were also seen in some patients who did not respond.

The germline V end is reduced by 3 bases and the J end by 2 bases; junction bases left unmatched: 8. Counted from cysteine to phenylalanine, this CDR3 has 16 amino acids. Just the 48-base CDR3 DNA is kept, in frame starting at base 1. CDR1 and CDR2 are drawn from the germline V gene: SGHDT, YYEEEE. Note on this clone: No cognate antigen has been identified for it. Per-base qualities were not stored, and no clone one base away is much larger.

For sequencing of the TCRbeta CDR3 region, genomic DNA was extracted from the sorted cells. The immunoSEQ Assay was used to sequence the TCRbeta CDR3 regions. Drawn from immuneACCESS, this table holds only the in-frame rearrangements with V and J called that TCRdb kept. Clones are partly lost; checked studies trace under half to an unresolved V gene and leave the rest unexplained. This sample has 65,000 to 85,000 clones in its table, and 80% to 90% of those were observed once. 2% to 2.5% of the sample lies in the top ten. The trial excluded patients who had a history of autoimmune disease or were on systemic immunosuppression. Peripheral blood for TCR sequencing was collected from all dose cohorts at baseline, on cycle 4 day 1, and on cycle 7 day 1. Samples came from an open-label, multicenter, first-in-human phase I dose-escalation trial of ivuxolimab. Adults with locally advanced or metastatic head and neck squamous cell, hepatocellular, melanoma or renal cell carcinoma were enrolled in the trial. Before TCR sequencing, CD4+ T cells and CD8+ T cells were sorted from peripheral blood as separate populations.

The rearranged segments are TRBV5-6 and TRBJ2-7, and 10 junctional nucleotides match TRBD2. The receptor's source is an adult with an advanced solid tumor such as melanoma, head and neck, liver or kidney cancer. Sample: CD4+ or CD8+ T cells sorted from blood, taken in a trial of the OX40 agonist ivuxolimab. The sequence in DNA is TGTGCCAGCAGCTCACTGTTAGCGGGAGGCACCTACGAGCAGTACTTC. Its protein is CASSSLLAGGTYEQYF. The full variable domain, completed from the reference TRBV5-6 and TRBJ2-7 proteins outside the CDR3, reads DAGVTQSPTHLIKTRGQQVTLRCSPKSGHDTVSWYQQALGQGPQFIFQYYEEEERQRGNFPDRFSGHQFPNYSSELNVNALLLGDSALYLCASSSLLAGGTYEQYFGPGTRLTVT.